This record concerns one TCR beta chain sequence. This entry belongs to a study of blood T cell repertoires in COVID-19. Study overall: Samples came from the United States, Italy and Spain, spanning acute and convalescent COVID-19.

The protocol was immunoSEQ multiplex PCR, while the TCRdb copy is restricted to in-frame clones and leaves out a portion. The sample lists roughly 130,000 clones, less than 90% occurring once. This CDR3 has 13 residues. V dropped 0 bases and J dropped 10; count of bases not matched to a gene: 3. The germline V gene has CDR1 MNHEY and CDR2 SVGAGI. The rearrangement uses TRBV6-5 and TRBJ1-2; TRBD1 matches at 9 bases. What was sequenced was peripheral blood. This clonotype was obtained from a man between 70 and 80 years old with acute or convalescent COVID-19. The CDR3 region is CASSYSDRGPYTF. CDR3 nucleotide sequence: TGTGCCAGCAGTTACTCGGACAGGGGCCCCTACACCTTC.